A selection of T cell receptor beta chains follows, all from one sample in a study of T-cell reconstitution after alpha-beta-depleted transplantation in children. TCRdb reprocessed the PCR reads via MiXCR and lists one record per CDR3 protein. The table records fewer than 550,000 distinct CDR3 sequences, 8% to 11% of them present only once. Sequencing was performed on PBMCs, taken before TCRalphabeta/CD19-depleted stem cell transplant. The receptor source for this set is a child younger than 10 with inherited bone marrow failure, due to receive a stem cell transplant. CDR3s include the opening cysteine and the closing phenylalanine or tryptophan. D genes are given only for firm matches. Expanded clones get a size class; other rows say once, few or many, or leave the size out.

abundance	d_gene	v_gene	j_gene	CDR3aa	CDR3nt
NA	TRBD2	TRBV19	TRBJ2-1	CASGWGGAQFF	TGTGCCAGTGGTTGGGGAGGGGCTCAGTTCTTC
NA	TRBD2	TRBV20-1	TRBJ2-7	CSASRGLAGGDEQYF	TGCAGTGCTTCAAGGGGGCTAGCGGGAGGTGACGAGCAGTACTTC
NA	TRBD2	TRBV7-6	TRBJ2-1	CASSLASGGAEQFF	TGTGCCAGCAGCTTAGCTAGCGGGGGGGCTGAGCAGTTCTTC
few	TRBD2	TRBV10-3	TRBJ2-7	CAIGASGAVTYEQYF	TGTGCCATCGGCGCTAGCGGGGCCGTGACCTACGAGCAGTACTTC
many	TRBD1	TRBV9	TRBJ1-6	CASSVTGGSWSPLHF	TGTGCCAGCAGCGTAACAGGGGGCTCATGGTCACCCCTCCACTTT
many	NA	TRBV7-9	TRBJ2-6	CASSQRAATSGANVLTF	TGTGCCAGCAGCCAAAGGGCGGCAACCTCTGGGGCCAACGTCCTGACTTTC
many	TRBD1	TRBV12-3/TRBV12-4	TRBJ1-6	CASSSRYKGAEVHF	TGTGCCAGCAGTTCCAGATATAAGGGGGCTGAGGTTCACTTT
few	NA	TRBV29-1	TRBJ2-5	CSVETPGETQYF	TGCAGCGTTGAAACCCCTGGCGAGACCCAGTACTTC
few	TRBD2	TRBV7-4	TRBJ2-1	CASSLKGLVYNEQFF	TGTGCCAGCAGCTTAAAGGGACTAGTATACAATGAGCAGTTCTTC
many	NA	TRBV5-5	TRBJ1-6	CASSFTELNSPLHF	TGTGCCAGCAGCTTTACCGAACTCAATTCACCCCTCCACTTT
few	NA	TRBV5-5	TRBJ2-6	CASSLYAGSGANVLTF	TGTGCCAGCAGCCTCTACGCCGGGTCCGGGGCCAACGTCCTGACTTTC
many	NA	TRBV9	TRBJ1-5	CASSLAGCRQPQHF	TGTGCCAGCAGCCTCGCAGGTTGTAGGCAGCCCCAGCATTTT
few	NA	TRBV5-1	TRBJ2-1	CASSLWGGAGNEQFF	TGCGCCAGCAGCTTGTGGGGGGGCGCCGGCAATGAGCAGTTCTTC
many	TRBD1	TRBV4-3	TRBJ2-5	CASSQFMGQGMPETQYF	TGCGCCAGCAGCCAATTTATGGGACAGGGCATGCCGGAGACCCAGTACTTC
NA	NA	TRBV11-2	TRBJ2-1	CASSLHPGLAYNEQFF	TGTGCCAGCAGCTTACATCCGGGCCTAGCCTACAATGAGCAGTTCTTC
many	NA	TRBV7-2	TRBJ2-2	CASSLGGSPGELFF	TGTGCCAGCAGCTTAGGTGGGAGCCCCGGGGAGCTGTTTTTT
few	NA	TRBV4-1	TRBJ2-3	CASSQGDAGLQVYF	TGCGCCAGCAGCCAAGGAGATGCGGGACTTCAGGTGTATTTT
once	NA	TRBV12-3/TRBV12-4	TRBJ2-7	CASRPTGSWGYEQYF	TGTGCCAGCAGACCAACAGGGAGCTGGGGCTACGAGCAGTACTTC
many	TRBD2	TRBV11-2	TRBJ2-1	CASRIGWGLAPYNEQFF	TGTGCCAGCAGGATAGGGTGGGGACTAGCGCCCTACAATGAGCAGTTCTTC
NA	NA	TRBV7-2	TRBJ2-1	CASSLGTTPYNEQFF	TGTGCCAGCAGCTTAGGGACAACCCCCTACAATGAGCAGTTCTTC
many	TRBD1	TRBV9	TRBJ2-1	CASSAGTGGGNEQFF	TGTGCCAGCAGCGCCGGGACAGGTGGAGGGAATGAGCAGTTCTTC
once	NA	TRBV7-2	TRBJ2-1	CASSQGHYNEQFF	TGTGCCAGCAGCCAAGGACATTACAATGAGCAGTTCTTC
many	NA	TRBV29-1	TRBJ1-1	CSVSGEVAPEAFF	TGCAGCGTCTCGGGGGAAGTAGCCCCTGAAGCTTTCTTT
many	NA	TRBV5-5	TRBJ2-1	CASSLFPDEQFF	TGTGCCAGCAGCTTGTTCCCCGATGAGCAGTTCTTC
few	NA	TRBV19	TRBJ2-3	CASSIGPGWTDTQYF	TGTGCCAGTAGTATTGGACCGGGATGGACAGATACGCAGTATTTT
NA	TRBD2	TRBV2	TRBJ2-7	CASSPGQYGGRFGPYEQYF	TGTGCCAGCAGCCCCGGACAGTATGGCGGGAGGTTCGGGCCCTACGAGCAGTACTTC
many	NA	TRBV20-1	TRBJ2-7	CSADSGEYYEQYF	TGCAGTGCGGACTCGGGGGAGTACTACGAGCAGTACTTC
few	NA	TRBV10-3	TRBJ2-3	CAISEIQGSTDTQYF	TGTGCCATCAGTGAGATTCAGGGTAGCACAGATACGCAGTATTTT
many	TRBD1	TRBV20-1	TRBJ1-5	CSAYRGSGQPQHF	TGCAGTGCTTACAGGGGTTCGGGTCAGCCCCAGCATTTT
many	TRBD2	TRBV25-1	TRBJ2-1	CASSGIAGGLGEQFF	TGTGCCAGCAGTGGTATAGCGGGAGGGCTCGGTGAGCAGTTCTTC
many	NA	TRBV27	TRBJ2-3	CASSLSAGALTSTDTQYF	TGTGCCAGCAGTTTATCGGCAGGAGCCTTGACTAGCACAGATACGCAGTATTTT
few	TRBD1	TRBV28	TRBJ2-2	CASSSRQGGGELFF	TGTGCCAGCAGTTCGCGACAGGGCGGCGGGGAGCTGTTTTTT
many	NA	TRBV6-1	TRBJ1-5	CASSEGNFQPQHF	TGTGCCAGCAGTGAAGGTAATTTCCAGCCCCAGCATTTT